These T cell receptor beta chains were read from a single sample in a study of beta chain features in type 1 diabetes. Repertoires were generated with immunoSEQ multiplex PCR, while TCRdb's copy carries only in-frame clones and drops some. The sample has 300,000 to 350,000 clones, approximately 8% seen once; the top ten hold more than 0.4%. Sequencing was done on a sample of central memory CD4+ T cells from blood. The source is a woman in her late teens or twenties in good health. Both conserved end residues are part of each CDR3. Each record gives: V gene, J gene, D gene, clone size, CDR3 DNA, CDR3 protein. The D gene is left open where the match is weak. The size entry is marked missing in some rows and otherwise reads once, few, many or a size class.

V gene: TRBV7-2; J gene: TRBJ2-5; D gene: NA; clone size: few; CDR3 DNA: TGTGCCAGCAGCCGACAGAGGGAGACCCAGTACTTC; CDR3 protein: CASSRQRETQYF
V gene: TRBV6-1; J gene: TRBJ2-7; D gene: NA; clone size: few; CDR3 DNA: TGTGCCAGCAGCGCGTCGTGGGTTGCGGGGCAGTACTTC; CDR3 protein: CASSASWVAGQYF
V gene: TRBV5-8; J gene: TRBJ2-3; D gene: TRBD2; clone size: few; CDR3 DNA: TGTGCCAGCAGCTTAGCGGGAGGACCAACAGATACGCAGTATTTT; CDR3 protein: CASSLAGGPTDTQYF
V gene: TRBV9; J gene: TRBJ1-1; D gene: TRBD1; clone size: NA; CDR3 DNA: TGTGCCAGCAGCGTAGAGACCCAGGGGGACACTGAAGCTTTCTTT; CDR3 protein: CASSVETQGDTEAFF
V gene: TRBV7-2; J gene: TRBJ2-5; D gene: NA; clone size: NA; CDR3 DNA: TGTGCCAGCAGGGTCGGGCCAAACCAAGAGACCCAGTACTTC; CDR3 protein: CASRVGPNQETQYF
V gene: TRBV4-3; J gene: TRBJ2-7; D gene: TRBD2; clone size: few; CDR3 DNA: TGCGCCAGCAGCCAAGTTCTAGCGGGGCCCTACGAGCAGTACTTC; CDR3 protein: CASSQVLAGPYEQYF
V gene: TRBV7-8; J gene: TRBJ2-7; D gene: TRBD2; clone size: NA; CDR3 DNA: TGTGCCAGCAGTTTACGGGGACTAGCGGGAGCCACGGGGTACGAGCAGTACTTC; CDR3 protein: CASSLRGLAGATGYEQYF
V gene: TRBV21-1; J gene: TRBJ2-7; D gene: NA; clone size: many; CDR3 DNA: TGTGCCAGCATAACCGGGACTAAGGTCCGCGAGCAGTACTTC; CDR3 protein: CASITGTKVREQYF
V gene: TRBV7-9; J gene: TRBJ1-1; D gene: NA; clone size: few; CDR3 DNA: TGTGCCAGCAGCTTGACAAGCTTGAACACTGAAGCTTTCTTT; CDR3 protein: CASSLTSLNTEAFF
V gene: TRBV18; J gene: TRBJ1-1; D gene: NA; clone size: NA; CDR3 DNA: TGTGCCAGCTCACCACTAGCAGGGAACACTGAAGCTTTCTTT; CDR3 protein: CASSPLAGNTEAFF
V gene: TRBV4-2; J gene: TRBJ1-1; D gene: NA; clone size: few; CDR3 DNA: TGTGCCAGCAGCCAAGACGGCTGGAGCGGCGCTGAAGCTTTCTTT; CDR3 protein: CASSQDGWSGAEAFF
V gene: TRBV11-2; J gene: TRBJ2-4; D gene: NA; clone size: NA; CDR3 DNA: TGCGCCAGCAGCCAAGATTTGGTTAACATTCAGTACTTC; CDR3 protein: CASSQDLVNIQYF
V gene: TRBV5-1; J gene: TRBJ1-1; D gene: NA; clone size: NA; CDR3 DNA: TGCGCCAGCAGCCTGCTTGGTCCCTCCAACACTGAAGCTTTCTTT; CDR3 protein: CASSLLGPSNTEAFF
V gene: TRBV7-9; J gene: TRBJ1-3; D gene: NA; clone size: NA; CDR3 DNA: TGTGCCAGCAGCTTATTGATCTCTGGAAACACCATATATTTT; CDR3 protein: CASSLLISGNTIYF
V gene: TRBV11-2; J gene: TRBJ2-3; D gene: NA; clone size: few; CDR3 DNA: TGTGCCAGCAGCTTACAAGCGACTAGCACAGATACGCAGTATTTT; CDR3 protein: CASSLQATSTDTQYF
V gene: TRBV2; J gene: TRBJ2-1; D gene: TRBD2; clone size: NA; CDR3 DNA: TGTGCCAGCAGGGGGACTAGTTCAGTCAATGAGCAGTTCTTC; CDR3 protein: CASRGTSSVNEQFF
V gene: TRBV10-2; J gene: TRBJ2-5; D gene: TRBD2; clone size: few; CDR3 DNA: TGCGCCAGCCGCCTAGCGGGAGTAGAGACCCAGTACTTC; CDR3 protein: CASRLAGVETQYF
V gene: TRBV7-6; J gene: TRBJ2-5; D gene: NA; clone size: few; CDR3 DNA: TGTGCCAGCCGAGGGGGGAGGGCGGAGACCCAGTACTTC; CDR3 protein: CASRGGRAETQYF
V gene: TRBV6-1; J gene: TRBJ2-5; D gene: NA; clone size: many; CDR3 DNA: TGTGCCAGCAGTGAACCGGGGAAAGAGACCCAGTACTTC; CDR3 protein: CASSEPGKETQYF
V gene: TRBV2; J gene: TRBJ2-2; D gene: NA; clone size: many; CDR3 DNA: TGTGCCAGCCTATATTCCGGGGAGCTGTTTTTT; CDR3 protein: CASLYSGELFF
V gene: TRBV29-1; J gene: TRBJ2-5; D gene: TRBD1; clone size: few; CDR3 DNA: TGCAGCGCTAAGCCAGGGGGAGAGACCCAGTACTTC; CDR3 protein: CSAKPGGETQYF
V gene: TRBV5-1; J gene: TRBJ2-1; D gene: TRBD2; clone size: NA; CDR3 DNA: TGCGCCAGCAGCCACGGGGACTACGGAAATGAGCAGTTCTTC; CDR3 protein: CASSHGDYGNEQFF
V gene: TRBV7-2; J gene: TRBJ2-1; D gene: NA; clone size: few; CDR3 DNA: TGTGCCAGCAGCTTAGCGTCCGATTACAATGAGCAGTTCTTC; CDR3 protein: CASSLASDYNEQFF
V gene: TRBV10-3; J gene: TRBJ2-1; D gene: NA; clone size: many; CDR3 DNA: TGTGCCATCAGTGCATCGGCCGGAGGGGGTAGTTTAGAGCAGTTCTTC; CDR3 protein: CAISASAGGGSLEQFF
V gene: TRBV5-6; J gene: TRBJ2-3; D gene: NA; clone size: few; CDR3 DNA: TGTGCCAGCAGCGTGGGAGATACGCAGTATTTT; CDR3 protein: CASSVGDTQYF
V gene: TRBV29-1; J gene: TRBJ2-3; D gene: NA; clone size: few; CDR3 DNA: TGCAGCGTTGAATGGGCCTATACGCAGTATTTT; CDR3 protein: CSVEWAYTQYF
V gene: TRBV7-2; J gene: TRBJ2-7; D gene: TRBD2; clone size: few; CDR3 DNA: TGTGCCAGCAGCTTAAATCCTAGCGGGAGGGCTTACGAGCAGTACTTC; CDR3 protein: CASSLNPSGRAYEQYF
V gene: TRBV5-1; J gene: TRBJ2-5; D gene: TRBD1; clone size: NA; CDR3 DNA: TGCGCCAGCATGGGAGGCAGGGGGCTGGCAGAGACCCAGTACTTC; CDR3 protein: CASMGGRGLAETQYF
V gene: TRBV9; J gene: TRBJ2-7; D gene: NA; clone size: NA; CDR3 DNA: TGTGCCAGCAGCGGAGGTTTGCGGGCCGAGCAGTACTTC; CDR3 protein: CASSGGLRAEQYF
V gene: TRBV19; J gene: TRBJ2-1; D gene: NA; clone size: many; CDR3 DNA: TGTGCCAGTAGGCTTCGTCTCCAGGGCAATGAGCAGTTCTTC; CDR3 protein: CASRLRLQGNEQFF
V gene: TRBV5-1; J gene: TRBJ2-3; D gene: TRBD2; clone size: many; CDR3 DNA: TGCGCCAGCAGGGGGGACTACGCCACGCAGTATTTT; CDR3 protein: CASRGDYATQYF
V gene: TRBV7-9; J gene: TRBJ2-1; D gene: NA; clone size: few; CDR3 DNA: TGTGCCAGCAGCCCTTACACCCTACCTGCCAATGAGCAGTTCTTC; CDR3 protein: CASSPYTLPANEQFF
V gene: TRBV10-3; J gene: TRBJ2-7; D gene: NA; clone size: NA; CDR3 DNA: TGTGCCCTCCGTGGGGACCTGGTGGGCGAGCAGTACTTC; CDR3 protein: CALRGDLVGEQYF
V gene: TRBV7-3; J gene: TRBJ2-2; D gene: TRBD2; clone size: NA; CDR3 DNA: TGTGCCAGCAGCTTAACACCGGGACTAGCGGGATCCGGGGAGCTGTTTTTT; CDR3 protein: CASSLTPGLAGSGELFF
V gene: TRBV5-6; J gene: TRBJ2-3; D gene: NA; clone size: NA; CDR3 DNA: TGTGCCAGCAGCTCCTTCAGATCTAGCACAGATACGCAGTATTTT; CDR3 protein: CASSSFRSSTDTQYF
V gene: TRBV7-2; J gene: TRBJ2-5; D gene: NA; clone size: few; CDR3 DNA: TGTGCCAGCAGCGCATCCCTCGGTGAGACCCAGTACTTC; CDR3 protein: CASSASLGETQYF
V gene: TRBV11-2; J gene: TRBJ1-1; D gene: NA; clone size: few; CDR3 DNA: TGTGCCAGCAGCCCGAGGAAGGAAGCTTTCTTT; CDR3 protein: CASSPRKEAFF
V gene: TRBV10-3; J gene: TRBJ2-7; D gene: NA; clone size: few; CDR3 DNA: TGTGCCATCAGTAAGGGGGGAACGACAGGGAGGGAGCAGTACTTC; CDR3 protein: CAISKGGTTGREQYF
V gene: TRBV7-9; J gene: TRBJ2-7; D gene: NA; clone size: few; CDR3 DNA: TGTGCCAGCAGCCCACACCAACAGAGCTCCTACGAGCAGTACTTC; CDR3 protein: CASSPHQQSSYEQYF
V gene: TRBV9; J gene: TRBJ2-7; D gene: TRBD1; clone size: few; CDR3 DNA: TGTGCCAGCAGCGTGGGCTTTGGACAGGGCAACTACGAGCAGTACTTC; CDR3 protein: CASSVGFGQGNYEQYF
V gene: TRBV7-2; J gene: TRBJ2-1; D gene: TRBD2; clone size: many; CDR3 DNA: TGTGCCAGCAGCTTCCGTAGCGGGAGGGCCTCAGGCGATGAGCAGTTCTTC; CDR3 protein: CASSFRSGRASGDEQFF
V gene: TRBV9; J gene: TRBJ2-3; D gene: TRBD2; clone size: few; CDR3 DNA: TGTGCCAGCAGCGGAATAGCGGGAGGGGCGACAGATACGCAGTATTTT; CDR3 protein: CASSGIAGGATDTQYF
V gene: TRBV28; J gene: TRBJ2-7; D gene: TRBD2; clone size: few; CDR3 DNA: TGTGCCAGCAGTTTCGCAGGACTAGCGGGAGGGCAGCAGTACTTC; CDR3 protein: CASSFAGLAGGQQYF
V gene: TRBV6-5; J gene: TRBJ2-7; D gene: NA; clone size: NA; CDR3 DNA: TGTGCCAGCAGCCTAAGGAGCGGAGTCTACGAGCAGTACTTC; CDR3 protein: CASSLRSGVYEQYF
V gene: TRBV4-3; J gene: TRBJ2-1; D gene: NA; clone size: few; CDR3 DNA: TGCGCCAGCAGCCAAGGACTGGAATCCTACAATGAGCAGTTCTTC; CDR3 protein: CASSQGLESYNEQFF
V gene: TRBV7-9; J gene: TRBJ2-1; D gene: TRBD1; clone size: few; CDR3 DNA: TGTGCCAGCAGCCCGCCGGGACAGGGTATACGTGAGCAGTTCTTC; CDR3 protein: CASSPPGQGIREQFF
V gene: TRBV10-3; J gene: TRBJ2-5; D gene: TRBD1; clone size: NA; CDR3 DNA: TGTGCCAGCGGAAGATCAGGGGGCCAAGAGACCCAGTACTTC; CDR3 protein: CASGRSGGQETQYF
V gene: TRBV7-2; J gene: TRBJ2-7; D gene: NA; clone size: NA; CDR3 DNA: TGTGCCAGCAGCCTACAGCAAAATTCCGAGCAGTACTTC; CDR3 protein: CASSLQQNSEQYF
V gene: TRBV4-3; J gene: TRBJ1-1; D gene: NA; clone size: NA; CDR3 DNA: TGCGCCAGCAGCCAACAATTGGGGCTGGGCACTGAAGCTTTCTTT; CDR3 protein: CASSQQLGLGTEAFF
V gene: TRBV7-3; J gene: TRBJ2-3; D gene: NA; clone size: NA; CDR3 DNA: TGTGCCAGCAGCTCCTTTTACACAGATACGCAGTATTTT; CDR3 protein: CASSSFYTDTQYF
V gene: TRBV28; J gene: TRBJ2-1; D gene: TRBD2; clone size: few; CDR3 DNA: TGTGCCAGCAGTTGGGGACTAGCCTGGGACAATGAGCAGTTCTTC; CDR3 protein: CASSWGLAWDNEQFF
V gene: TRBV6-5; J gene: TRBJ2-3; D gene: NA; clone size: few; CDR3 DNA: TGTGCCAGCAGCTTGGTTTTCGCAGATACGCAGTATTTT; CDR3 protein: CASSLVFADTQYF
V gene: TRBV19; J gene: TRBJ2-5; D gene: NA; clone size: NA; CDR3 DNA: TGTGCCAGTAGTAGGGGCGCTCAAGAGACCCAGTACTTC; CDR3 protein: CASSRGAQETQYF